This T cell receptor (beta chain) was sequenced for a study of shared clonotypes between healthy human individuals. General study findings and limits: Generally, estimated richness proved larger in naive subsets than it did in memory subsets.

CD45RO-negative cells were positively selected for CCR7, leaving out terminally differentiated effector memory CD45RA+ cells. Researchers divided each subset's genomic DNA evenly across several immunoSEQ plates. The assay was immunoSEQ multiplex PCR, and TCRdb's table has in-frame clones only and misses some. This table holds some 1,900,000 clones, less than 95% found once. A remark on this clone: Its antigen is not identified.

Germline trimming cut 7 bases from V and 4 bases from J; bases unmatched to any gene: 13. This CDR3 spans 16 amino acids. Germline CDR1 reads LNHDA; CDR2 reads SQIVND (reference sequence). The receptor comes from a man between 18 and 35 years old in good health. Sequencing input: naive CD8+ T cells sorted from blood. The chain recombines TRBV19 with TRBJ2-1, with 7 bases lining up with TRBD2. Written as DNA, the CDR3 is TGTGCCAGTACAGGAATCGGACTAGAGACATACAATGAGCAGTTCTTC. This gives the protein CASTGIGLETYNEQFF.